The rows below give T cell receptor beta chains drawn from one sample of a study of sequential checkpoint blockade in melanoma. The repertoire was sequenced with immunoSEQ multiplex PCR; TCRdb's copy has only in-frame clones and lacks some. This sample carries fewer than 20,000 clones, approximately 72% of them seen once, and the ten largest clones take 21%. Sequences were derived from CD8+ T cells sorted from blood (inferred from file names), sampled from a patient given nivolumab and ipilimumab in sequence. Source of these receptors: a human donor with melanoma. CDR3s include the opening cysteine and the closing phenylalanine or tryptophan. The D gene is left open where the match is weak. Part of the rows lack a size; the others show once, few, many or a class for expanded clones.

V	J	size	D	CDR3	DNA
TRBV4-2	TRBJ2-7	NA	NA	CASSLSSKRQPYEQYF	TGTGCCAGCAGCCTCTCTTCGAAGAGACAGCCTTACGAGCAGTACTTC
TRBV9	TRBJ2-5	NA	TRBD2	CASSVATTSGYQETQYF	TGTGCCAGCAGCGTAGCTACTACTAGCGGGTACCAAGAGACCCAGTACTTC
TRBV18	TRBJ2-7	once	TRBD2	CASSPGPRGGDEQYF	TGTGCCAGCTCACCCGGGCCAAGGGGAGGGGACGAGCAGTACTTC
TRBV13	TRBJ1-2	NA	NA	CASSLVAERYGYTF	TGTGCCAGCAGCTTAGTGGCAGAGCGATATGGCTACACCTTC
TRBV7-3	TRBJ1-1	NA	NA	CASSSGGREAFF	TGTGCCAGCAGCTCGGGGGGGAGGGAAGCTTTCTTT
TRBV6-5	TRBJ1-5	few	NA	CASSKTGSQPQHF	TGTGCCAGCAGTAAAACAGGGTCCCAGCCCCAGCATTTT
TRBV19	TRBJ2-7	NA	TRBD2	CASSIAWSGSSYEQYF	TGTGCCAGTAGTATAGCATGGAGCGGGAGCTCCTACGAGCAGTACTTC
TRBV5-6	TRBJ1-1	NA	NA	CASSFGAGVTEAFF	TGTGCCAGCAGCTTCGGCGCGGGGGTCACTGAAGCTTTCTTT
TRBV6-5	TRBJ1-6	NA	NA	CASSLERASPLHF	TGTGCCAGCAGTTTAGAGAGGGCTTCACCCCTCCACTTT
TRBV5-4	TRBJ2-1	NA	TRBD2	CASSHPGLASSYNEQFF	TGTGCCAGCAGCCATCCCGGACTAGCAAGCTCCTACAATGAGCAGTTCTTC
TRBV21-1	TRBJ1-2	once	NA	CASSIGPPGQNSFSNYGYTF	TGTGCCAGCAGCATAGGGCCTCCAGGACAGAACAGTTTTTCTAACTATGGCTACACCTTC
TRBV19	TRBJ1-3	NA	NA	CASSIVRRVGNTIYF	TGTGCCAGTAGTATAGTACGTCGGGTAGGAAACACCATATATTTT
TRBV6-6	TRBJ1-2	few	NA	CASSYTSLPGSGYTF	TGTGCCAGCAGTTACACATCTCTCCCGGGGTCTGGCTACACCTTC
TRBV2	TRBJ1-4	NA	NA	CASSERLNEKLFF	TGTGCCAGCAGCGAGAGACTTAATGAAAAACTGTTTTTT
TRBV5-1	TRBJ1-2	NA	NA	CASSREGPGYTF	TGCGCCAGCAGCCGGGAGGGGCCAGGCTACACCTTC
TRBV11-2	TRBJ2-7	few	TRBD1	CASSLDRAGGVYEQYF	TGTGCCAGCAGCTTAGATAGGGCAGGGGGAGTGTACGAGCAGTACTTC
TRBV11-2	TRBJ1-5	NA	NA	CASSLYPTVNQPQHF	TGTGCCAGCAGCTTATATCCTACAGTTAATCAGCCCCAGCATTTT
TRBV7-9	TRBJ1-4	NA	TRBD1	CASSLFGTGPEKLFF	TGTGCCAGCAGCCTGTTCGGGACAGGGCCTGAAAAACTGTTTTTT
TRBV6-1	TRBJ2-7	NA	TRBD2	CASSGSRGVSYEQYF	TGTGCCAGCAGTGGGTCGCGGGGGGTCTCCTACGAGCAGTACTTC
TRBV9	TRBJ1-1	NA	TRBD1	CASSVGQGGNTEAFF	TGTGCCAGCAGCGTCGGACAGGGTGGGAACACTGAAGCTTTCTTT
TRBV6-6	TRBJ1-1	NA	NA	CASSLDMGNTEAFF	TGTGCCAGCAGCTTAGACATGGGGAACACTGAAGCTTTCTTT
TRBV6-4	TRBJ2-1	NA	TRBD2	CASSLLAGGHNEQFF	TGTGCCAGCAGCTTACTAGCGGGGGGTCACAATGAGCAGTTCTTC
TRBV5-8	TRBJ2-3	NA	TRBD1	CASTRGQSSTDTQYF	TGTGCCAGCACCCGGGGACAGTCTAGCACAGATACGCAGTATTTT
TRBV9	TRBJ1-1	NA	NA	CASSPAGNTEAFF	TGTGCCAGCAGCCCGGCGGGGAACACTGAAGCTTTCTTT
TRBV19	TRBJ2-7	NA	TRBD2	CASSPGRGPYEQYF	TGTGCCAGTTCCCCGGGGAGGGGCCCCTACGAGCAGTACTTC
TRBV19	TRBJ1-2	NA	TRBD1	CASSIAGTGIGYTF	TGTGCCAGTAGTATAGCTGGGACAGGGATTGGCTACACCTTC
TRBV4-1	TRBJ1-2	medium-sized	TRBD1	CASSGDSYGYTF	TGCGCCAGCAGCGGGGACAGCTATGGCTACACCTTC
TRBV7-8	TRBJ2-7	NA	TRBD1	CASSLGGTGKSYEQYF	TGTGCCAGCAGCTTAGGCGGGACAGGGAAATCCTACGAGCAGTACTTC
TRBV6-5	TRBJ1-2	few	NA	CASRPTEIYGYTF	TGTGCCAGCAGACCTACAGAGATCTATGGCTACACCTTC
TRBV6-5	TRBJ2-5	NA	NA	CASSNLGEETQYF	TGTGCCAGCAGTAACCTAGGGGAAGAGACCCAGTACTTC
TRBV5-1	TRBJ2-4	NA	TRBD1	CASSRDRALAKNIQYF	TGCGCCAGCAGCCGGGACAGGGCCCTAGCCAAAAACATTCAGTACTTC
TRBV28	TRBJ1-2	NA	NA	CASSSTTAYGYTF	TGTGCCAGCAGTTCAACAACCGCCTATGGCTACACCTTC
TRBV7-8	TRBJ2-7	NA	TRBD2	CASSLAGGYEQYF	TGTGCCAGCAGCTTAGCCGGGGGGTACGAGCAGTACTTC
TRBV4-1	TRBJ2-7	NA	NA	CASSQDKSDEQYF	TGCGCCAGCAGCCAAGATAAATCCGACGAGCAGTACTTC
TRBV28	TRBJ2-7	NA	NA	CASSIQRQIPTGQYF	TGTGCCAGCAGTATCCAGAGACAGATTCCGACGGGGCAGTACTTC